The rows below give T cell receptor beta chains drawn from one sample of a study of T cells in Graves' hyperthyroidism and ophthalmopathy. TCRdb re-derived calls from the multiplex PCR reads in MiXCR, one entry per CDR3 protein. In the table there are 540,000 or so distinct CDR3 sequences, 40% to 55% of which are singletons. Sample: peripheral blood or thyroid tissue (not recorded which). The origin of the receptors is an adult woman with Graves' disease, either hyperthyroidism or ophthalmopathy (not recorded which). CDR3s include the opening cysteine and the closing phenylalanine or tryptophan. Each record gives: CDR3 protein, CDR3 DNA, CDR3 length, V gene, D gene, J gene, clone size. The D gene is left open where the match is weak. Size is omitted from some rows. Given values are once, few, many or a class for expanded clones.

CDR3: CAWTRSRRGNYGYTF
DNA: TGTGCCTGGACCCGTTCCAGGCGGGGGAACTATGGCTACACCTTC
length: 15
V: TRBV30
D: .
J: TRBJ1-2
size: many

CDR3: CASSLSLATYEQYF
DNA: TGTGCCAGCAGCTTAAGTCTAGCTACCTACGAGCAGTACTTC
length: 14
V: TRBV5-4
D: .
J: TRBJ2-7
size: .

CDR3: CASSISGRYEQYF
DNA: TGTGCCAGTAGTATTTCGGGGCGATACGAGCAGTACTTC
length: 13
V: TRBV19
D: .
J: TRBJ2-7
size: many

CDR3: CSARTQWGTHYGYTF
DNA: TGCAGTGCTAGAACCCAGTGGGGGACCCACTACGGCTACACCTTC
length: 15
V: TRBV20-1
D: .
J: TRBJ1-2
size: .

CDR3: CASSQYGTEVNEKLFF
DNA: TGCGCCAGCAGCCAGTACGGGACAGAAGTTAATGAAAAACTGTTTTTT
length: 16
V: TRBV5-1
D: TRBD1
J: TRBJ1-4
size: .

CDR3: CASSEEGAYGYTF
DNA: TGCGCCAGCAGTGAGGAGGGGGCCTATGGCTACACCTTC
length: 13
V: TRBV10-1
D: TRBD1
J: TRBJ1-2
size: .

CDR3: CASSFSPERGGQYSNQPQHF
DNA: TGTGCCAGCAGTTTTAGTCCTGAGAGGGGGGGCCAGTATAGCAATCAGCCCCAGCATTTT
length: 20
V: TRBV28
D: .
J: TRBJ1-5
size: .

CDR3: CASSSGAGLARTGELFF
DNA: TGTGCCAGCAGCTCAGGGGCCGGTCTAGCCCGGACCGGGGAGCTGTTTTTT
length: 17
V: TRBV11-3
D: .
J: TRBJ2-2
size: many

CDR3: CASSSYLAGEQYF
DNA: TGTGCCAGCAGTTCCTACCTAGCGGGCGAGCAGTACTTC
length: 13
V: TRBV6-2/TRBV6-3
D: TRBD2
J: TRBJ2-7
size: many

CDR3: CAISESTRDSPLHF
DNA: TGTGCCATCAGTGAGTCGACGAGGGATAGCCCCCTCCACTTT
length: 14
V: TRBV10-3
D: .
J: TRBJ1-6
size: .

CDR3: CSAIPGHGTYEQYF
DNA: TGCAGTGCTATACCGGGACACGGAACCTACGAGCAGTACTTC
length: 14
V: TRBV20-1
D: .
J: TRBJ2-7
size: many

CDR3: CASAGLAGGWTGELFF
DNA: TGTGCCAGCGCGGGACTAGCGGGAGGATGGACCGGGGAGCTGTTTTTT
length: 16
V: TRBV28
D: TRBD2
J: TRBJ2-2
size: few

CDR3: CASSQREFGDSGANVLTF
DNA: TGTGCCAGCAGCCAAAGGGAGTTTGGGGACTCTGGGGCCAACGTCCTGACTTTC
length: 18
V: TRBV14
D: .
J: TRBJ2-6
size: .

CDR3: CAISDLGSPYEQYF
DNA: TGTGCCATCAGTGATTTGGGCAGTCCCTACGAGCAGTACTTC
length: 14
V: TRBV10-3
D: .
J: TRBJ2-7
size: many

CDR3: CASTQTRVTYEQYF
DNA: TGTGCCAGCACACAGACTAGGGTGACCTACGAGCAGTACTTC
length: 14
V: TRBV28
D: .
J: TRBJ2-7
size: many

CDR3: CASSQYRGRDYGYTF
DNA: TGCGCCAGCAGCCAATACAGGGGACGGGACTATGGCTACACCTTC
length: 15
V: TRBV4-1
D: TRBD1
J: TRBJ1-2
size: many

CDR3: CASSPPDQPQHF
DNA: TGTGCCAGCAGCCCACCTGATCAGCCCCAGCATTTT
length: 12
V: TRBV12-3/TRBV12-4
D: .
J: TRBJ1-5
size: many

CDR3: CASSGDRGIYEKLFF
DNA: TGTGCCAGTAGTGGAGACAGAGGGATATATGAAAAACTGTTTTTT
length: 15
V: TRBV19
D: .
J: TRBJ1-4
size: .

CDR3: CASRSTGTHYEQYF
DNA: TGCGCCAGCAGGTCAACAGGGACCCACTACGAGCAGTACTTC
length: 14
V: TRBV5-1
D: .
J: TRBJ2-7
size: many

CDR3: CASSRQKQETQYF
DNA: TGTGCCAGCAGCCGACAGAAGCAAGAGACCCAGTACTTC
length: 13
V: TRBV7-9
D: .
J: TRBJ2-5
size: many

CDR3: CASSSNGGLNTEAFF
DNA: TGTGCCAGCAGCAGTAACGGAGGACTGAACACTGAAGCTTTCTTT
length: 15
V: TRBV7-2
D: .
J: TRBJ1-1
size: .

CDR3: CASSTGTAIEQYF
DNA: TGCGCCAGCAGCACCGGGACAGCCATCGAGCAGTACTTC
length: 13
V: TRBV5-1
D: TRBD1
J: TRBJ2-7
size: many

CDR3: CASGRQEETQYF
DNA: TGTGCCAGCGGTCGCCAGGAAGAGACCCAGTACTTC
length: 12
V: TRBV28
D: .
J: TRBJ2-5
size: many

CDR3: CASSLLGNRVSYWNTGELFF
DNA: TGTGCCAGCAGCTTATTGGGGAACAGGGTCTCCTACTGGAACACCGGGGAGCTGTTTTTT
length: 20
V: TRBV7-2
D: .
J: TRBJ2-2
size: many

CDR3: CASSGRDNEKLFF
DNA: TGTGCCAGCAGCGGCCGGGACAATGAAAAACTGTTTTTT
length: 13
V: TRBV9
D: .
J: TRBJ1-4
size: many

CDR3: CATETGQGEETQYF
DNA: TGTGCCACCGAAACGGGACAGGGGGAAGAGACCCAGTACTTC
length: 14
V: TRBV6-6
D: TRBD1
J: TRBJ2-5
size: many

CDR3: CATSSGTSDSTDTQYF
DNA: TGTGCCACCAGCAGCGGGACTAGCGATAGCACAGATACGCAGTATTTT
length: 16
V: TRBV15
D: TRBD2
J: TRBJ2-3
size: few

CDR3: CSARMGLAYEQYF
DNA: TGCAGTGCTAGAATGGGACTAGCCTACGAGCAGTACTTC
length: 13
V: TRBV20-1
D: TRBD2
J: TRBJ2-7
size: once

CDR3: CSLQNGVQAEAFF
DNA: TGCAGCCTCCAGAATGGTGTACAAGCTGAAGCTTTCTTT
length: 13
V: TRBV29-1
D: .
J: TRBJ1-1
size: .

CDR3: CASSFVSGANVLTF
DNA: TGTGCCAGCAGTTTCGTCTCTGGGGCCAACGTCCTGACTTTC
length: 14
V: TRBV27
D: .
J: TRBJ2-6
size: many

CDR3: CASSSPGQNYEQYF
DNA: TGTGCCAGCAGCTCCCCGGGACAGAACTACGAGCAGTACTTC
length: 14
V: TRBV7-9
D: TRBD1
J: TRBJ2-7
size: many

CDR3: CASSFGTGAYGYTF
DNA: TGTGCCAGCAGCTTCGGGACAGGGGCCTATGGCTACACCTTC
length: 14
V: TRBV5-6
D: TRBD1
J: TRBJ1-2
size: .

CDR3: CASSESTTGEETQYF
DNA: TGCGCCAGCAGTGAGTCGACAACAGGGGAAGAGACCCAGTACTTC
length: 15
V: TRBV10-1
D: TRBD1
J: TRBJ2-5
size: .

CDR3: CASIGTASYEQYF
DNA: TGTGCCAGCATTGGGACAGCTTCCTACGAGCAGTACTTC
length: 13
V: TRBV2
D: TRBD1
J: TRBJ2-7
size: .

CDR3: CASSLGTYRGENTEAFF
DNA: TGTGCCAGCAGCTTGGGAACTTACAGGGGGGAGAACACTGAAGCTTTCTTT
length: 17
V: TRBV5-1
D: TRBD1
J: TRBJ1-1
size: .

CDR3: CSALTPASGSVTYEQYF
DNA: TGCAGTGCTCTAACCCCCGCTAGCGGGAGCGTGACCTACGAGCAGTACTTC
length: 17
V: TRBV20-1
D: TRBD2
J: TRBJ2-7
size: many

CDR3: CASSLHSAGVETQYF
DNA: TGTGCCAGCAGCCTACATAGCGCGGGAGTGGAGACCCAGTACTTC
length: 15
V: TRBV4-2
D: TRBD2
J: TRBJ2-5
size: .

CDR3: CASSIRGRGTGELYF
DNA: TGTGCCAGCAGCATCAGGGGGCGCGGCACCGGGGAGCTGTACTTC
length: 15
V: TRBV7-3
D: TRBD1
J: TRBJ2-7
size: .

CDR3: CASNTGGDLNTEAFF
DNA: TGTGCCAGCAACACCGGGGGGGACCTGAACACTGAAGCTTTCTTT
length: 15
V: TRBV6-5
D: .
J: TRBJ1-1
size: many

CDR3: CAISGQGGSLSNQPQHF
DNA: TGTGCCATTTCGGGACAGGGGGGGTCGTTGAGCAATCAGCCCCAGCATTTT
length: 17
V: TRBV6-1
D: TRBD1
J: TRBJ1-5
size: many

CDR3: CASKKGFTNTEAFF
DNA: TGTGCCAGCAAGAAAGGCTTTACGAACACTGAAGCTTTCTTT
length: 14
V: TRBV7-9
D: .
J: TRBJ1-1
size: many

CDR3: CSEAFSGANVLTF
DNA: TGCAGTGAAGCATTCTCTGGGGCCAACGTCCTGACTTTC
length: 13
V: TRBV29-1
D: .
J: TRBJ2-6
size: .